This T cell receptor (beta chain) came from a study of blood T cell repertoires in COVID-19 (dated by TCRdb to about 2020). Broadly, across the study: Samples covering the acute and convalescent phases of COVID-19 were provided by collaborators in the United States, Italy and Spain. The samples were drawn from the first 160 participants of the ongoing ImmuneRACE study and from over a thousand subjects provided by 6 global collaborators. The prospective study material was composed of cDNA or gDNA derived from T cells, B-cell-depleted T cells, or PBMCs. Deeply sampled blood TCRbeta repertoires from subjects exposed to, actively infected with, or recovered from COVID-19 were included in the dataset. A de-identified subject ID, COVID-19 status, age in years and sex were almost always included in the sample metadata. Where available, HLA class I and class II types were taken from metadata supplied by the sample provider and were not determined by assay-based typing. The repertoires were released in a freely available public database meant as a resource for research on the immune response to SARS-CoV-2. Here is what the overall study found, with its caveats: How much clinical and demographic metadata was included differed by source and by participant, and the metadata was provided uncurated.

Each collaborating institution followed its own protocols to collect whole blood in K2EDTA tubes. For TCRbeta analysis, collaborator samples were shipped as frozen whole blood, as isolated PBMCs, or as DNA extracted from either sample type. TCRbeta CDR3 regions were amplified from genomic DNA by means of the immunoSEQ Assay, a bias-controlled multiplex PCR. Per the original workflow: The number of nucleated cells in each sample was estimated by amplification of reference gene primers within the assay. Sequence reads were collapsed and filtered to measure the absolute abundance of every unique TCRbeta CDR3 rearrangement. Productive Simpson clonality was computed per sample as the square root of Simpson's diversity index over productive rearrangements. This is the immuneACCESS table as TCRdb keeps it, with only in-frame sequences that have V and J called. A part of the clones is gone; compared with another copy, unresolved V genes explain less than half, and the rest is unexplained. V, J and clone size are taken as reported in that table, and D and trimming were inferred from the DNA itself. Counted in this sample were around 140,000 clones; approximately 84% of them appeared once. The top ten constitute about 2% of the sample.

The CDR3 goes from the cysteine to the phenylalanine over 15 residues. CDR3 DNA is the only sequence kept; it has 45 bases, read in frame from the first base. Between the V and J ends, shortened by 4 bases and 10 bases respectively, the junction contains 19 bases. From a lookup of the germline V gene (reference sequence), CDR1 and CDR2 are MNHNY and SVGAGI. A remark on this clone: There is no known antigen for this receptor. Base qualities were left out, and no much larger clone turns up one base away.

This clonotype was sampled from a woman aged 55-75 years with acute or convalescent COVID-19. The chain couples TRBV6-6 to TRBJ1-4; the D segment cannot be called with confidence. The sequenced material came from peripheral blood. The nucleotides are TGTGCCAGCAGTTCCCCTCCACCTAACCCTACAAAACTGTTTTTT. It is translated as CASSSPPPNPTKLFF.